Each of the 8 T cell receptor beta chains below was sequenced from the same sample in a study of T cell responses to AZD1222 COVID-19 vaccine. Assay: immunoSEQ multiplex PCR; the TCRdb copy retains only in-frame clones and omits some. The sample shows some 120,000 clones, around 85% of them seen only once. This material consisted of peripheral blood, taken on day 0 of AZD1222 vaccination. Every receptor here comes from an adult in good health.

The rearrangement uses TRBV21-1 and TRBJ2-2; no check of the table's D call, TRBD2, against the DNA was made. TRBV21-1 is assigned pseudogene status. The CDR3 extends over 16 amino acids. For the CDR3, the DNA is TGTGCCAGCAGCAATGTTAAGACGGGAGACACCGGGGAGCTGTTTTTT. Protein: CASSNVKTGDTGELFF.

The CDR3 DNA follows: TGCGCCAGCAGCCCCACAGGGAGCACAGATACGCAGTATTTT. Translated: CASSPTGSTDTQYF. This chain connects TRBV5-1 to TRBJ2-3; tentative D call: TRBD1 (6 bases). The CDR3 is 14 amino acids. V was cut by 4 bases and J by 0 bases, with 9 bases left in between. Germline V gene lookup returns CDR1 SGHRS and CDR2 YFSETQ.

This chain connects TRBV24-1 to TRBJ1-2; D gene unclear. Trimming took 3 bases from V and 4 from J, leaving 14 bases between them. This CDR3 region has 15 residues. Germline lookup yields CDR1 KGHDR and CDR2 SFDVKD. The CDR3 here is CATSDPRTGGYGYTF. In DNA, the CDR3 is TGTGCCACCAGTGATCCGCGGACGGGAGGCTATGGCTACACCTTC.

The chain joins TRBV4-1 to TRBJ2-7, with a tentative D call TRBD1 (7 bases). Per the germline V gene, CDR1 is MGHRA and CDR2 is YSYEKL. The CDR3 sequence is 15 residues long. The V and J ends lost 4 bases and 2 bases respectively, with 15 bases between them. The CDR3 sequence: CASSLIAGQPYEQYF. The CDR3 region has the DNA TGCGCCAGCAGCCTGATCGCGGGACAGCCCTACGAGCAGTACTTC.

For this clone: No DNA is shown, since the ends of the CDR3 on it are uncertain; the CDR3 is the one TCRdb lists. The V call is TRBV6-5, the J call TRBJ1-2; the D call of TRBD1 is as the table states it, not checked on the DNA. 13 amino acids form the CDR3, both terminal residues included. The germline V gene encodes CDR1 MNHEY and CDR2 SVGAGI. The CDR3 loop is CASSYFGTGSSTF.

This chain uses TRBV5-1 with TRBJ1-2; 7 nucleotides line up with TRBD1. Trimming took 1 base from V and 7 from J; bases not matched to a gene: 7. The CDR3 runs 14 residues. Germline V gene lookup returns CDR1 SGHRS and CDR2 YFSETQ. DNA for the CDR3: TGCGCCAGCAGCTTGTTATCGACAGGGTCTGGCTACACCTTC. Translation gives CASSLLSTGSGYTF. Together with reference TRBV5-1 and TRBJ1-2, the CDR3 gives the full variable domain: KAGVTQTPRYLIKTRGQQVTLSCSPISGHRSVSWYQQTPGQGLQFLFEYFSETQRNKGNFPGRFSGRQFSNSRSEMNVSTLELGDSALYLCASSLLSTGSGYTFGSGTRLTVV.

The chain links TRBV11-3 to TRBJ2-6, with 7 nucleotides matching TRBD2. CDR3 length: 19 residues. With V trimmed by 4 bases and J by 1 base, 13 bases remained unmatched. Germline V lookup: CDR1 SGHNT, CDR2 YENEEA. The chain's CDR3 is CASSSPWGGHASGANVLTF. DNA for the CDR3: TGTGCCAGCAGCTCCCCCTGGGGAGGGCACGCATCTGGGGCCAACGTCCTGACTTTC.

The chain uses TRBV19 and TRBJ2-2, with no clear D. The CDR3 extends over 16 amino acids. Germline values: CDR1 LNHDA, CDR2 SQIVND (reference sequence). Trimming removed 5 bases at V and 1 base at J, with 14 bases between. As DNA, the CDR3 is TGTGCCAGTAGTGTTTTTCGGGCAGGGAACACCGGGGAGCTGTTTTTT. It codes for CASSVFRAGNTGELFF.